The 31 T cell receptor beta chains below all came from one sample that was sequenced in a study of T cell responses to AZD1222 COVID-19 vaccine. Assay: immunoSEQ multiplex PCR; the TCRdb copy retains only in-frame clones and omits some. This table holds about 150,000 clones, about 93% found once. The input for sequencing was peripheral blood, taken on day 0 of AZD1222 vaccination. The receptors were sampled from an adult in good health.

This clone was seen just once. The genes are TRBV7-2 and TRBJ2-5; the D gene is possibly TRBD2 (6 bases). The CDR3 has 14 residues. Trimming pared 6 bases from V and 4 bases from J, leaving 15 bases between. Germline V lookup: CDR1 SGHTA, CDR2 FQGNSA. CDR3 amino acids: CASSKTSFRETQYF. Here the CDR3 DNA reads TGTGCCAGCAGTAAGACTAGTTTTCGAGAGACCCAGTACTTC.

J is TRBJ1-2 and V is TRBV30; D gene uncertain. The ends were cut back, 2 bases at V and 1 base at J, with 2 bases in the middle. The CDR3 is 11 residues long. Germline loops: CDR1 GTSNPN, CDR2 SVGIG (reference sequence). CDR3: CAWSFNYGYTF. The CDR3 DNA is TGTGCCTGGAGTTTTAACTATGGCTACACCTTC.

The gene calls are TRBV10-3 and TRBJ2-3; tentatively, D is TRBD1 or TRBD2 (5 bases each). From germline, CDR1 is ENHRY and CDR2 SYGVKD. The CDR3 totals 13 residues. Trimming pared 8 bases from V and 6 bases from J, leaving 15 bases between. The CDR3 here is CAIDSRDGDTQYF. The CDR3 nucleotides are TGTGCCATCGACAGTAGGGACGGGGATACGCAGTATTTT.

The V and J genes are TRBV11-2 and TRBJ2-5; tentatively, D is TRBD1 (6 bases). Germline loops: CDR1 SGHAT, CDR2 FQNNGV. The CDR3 is 14 residues long. V lost 5 bases and J lost 3, with 13 bases in between. CDR3 region: CASSPTGIEETQYF. As DNA, the CDR3 is TGTGCCAGCAGCCCAACAGGGATCGAAGAGACCCAGTACTTC.

The rearrangement joins TRBV28 to TRBJ1-2, with D perhaps matching TRBD1 (6 bases). Trimming pared 6 bases from V and 3 bases from J, leaving 14 bases between. The CDR3 runs to 14 residues. Germline CDR1 MDHEN, CDR2 SYDVKM. The CDR3 protein is CASRRAGTHYGYTF. CDR3 sequence (DNA): TGTGCCAGCAGGCGAGCTGGGACACACTATGGCTACACCTTC.

The chain carries TRBV2 and TRBJ1-1, with unresolved D. The length of the CDR3 is 11 residues. V was clipped by 7 bases and J by 8 bases, with 11 bases between them. Germline CDR1 and CDR2: SNHLY and FYNNEI. The CDR3 nucleotides are TGTGCCAGCAAGGGAGCGAGGGAAGCTTTCTTT. As protein: CASKGAREAFF. Looking up the rest from reference TRBV2 and TRBJ1-1 gives the full variable domain: EPEVTQTPSHQVTQMGQEVILRCVPISNHLYFYWYRQILGQKVEFLVSFYNNEISEKSEIFDDQFSVERPDGSNFTLKIRSTKLEDSAMYFCASKGAREAFFGQGTRLTVV.

CDR3 region: CASSPPSSYEQYF. As DNA, the CDR3 is TGTGCCAGCAGCCCCCCCTCCTCCTACGAGCAGTACTTC. This sequence joins TRBV7-2 and TRBJ2-7; D is unclear. The CDR3 contains 13 residues. V lost 5 bases, J lost 0 bases, and 8 bases lay in between. CDR1 is SGHTA and CDR2 is FQGNSA in the germline V gene.

V gene TRBV2 combines with J gene TRBJ2-2; weak D call: TRBD2 (6 bases). The CDR3 is made up of 13 amino acids. Germline-derived CDR1 and CDR2 are SNHLY and FYNNEI. V was cut by 9 bases and J by 6 bases, with 14 bases left in between. CDR3 nucleotide sequence: TGTGCCAGTGGGACTCACGTTCCCGGGGAGCTGTTTTTT. Translating gives CASGTHVPGELFF.

The table lists this clone with a count of one. The rearrangement uses TRBV25-1 and TRBJ2-5; D remains unclear. The CDR3 totals 12 residues. Germline V CDR1 and CDR2: MGHDK, SYGVNS. The V gene lost 5 bases and the J gene lost 2 bases, with 6 bases spanning the gap. CDR3 coding DNA: TGTGCCAGCAGTCAGAATCAAGAGACCCAGTACTTC. This encodes CASSQNQETQYF.

The V and J genes are TRBV2 and TRBJ1-5, with 7 positions matching TRBD1. The germline V gene has CDR1 SNHLY and CDR2 FYNNEI. This CDR3 spans 17 amino acids. The J segment lost 0 bases and the V segment lost 6 bases, leaving 11 bases of the junction unmatched. The CDR3 bases are TGTGCCAGCAGAGCCCCGGGACAGAGATATAGCAATCAGCCCCAGCATTTT. It encodes CASRAPGQRYSNQPQHF.

The gene calls are TRBV28 and TRBJ1-1, with D possibly matching TRBD1 (5 bases). Trimming cost V 6 bases and J 1 base, with 18 bases left between them. The CDR3 covers 16 residues. Germline lookup yields CDR1 MDHEN and CDR2 SYDVKM. CDR3 nucleotide sequence: TGTGCCAGCAGCTGGGACTCAGGGCGAGCGAACACTGAAGCTTTCTTT. This sequence encodes CASSWDSGRANTEAFF. The full variable domain, rest sourced from reference TRBV28 and TRBJ1-1, is DVKVTQSSRYLVKRTGEKVFLECVQDMDHENMFWYRQDPGLGLRLIYFSYDVKMKEKGDIPEGYSVSREKKERFSLILESASTNQTSMYLCASSWDSGRANTEAFFGQGTRLTVV.

This chain links TRBV28 with TRBJ1-1; D unresolved. Germline V lookup: CDR1 MDHEN, CDR2 SYDVKM. This CDR3 is 15 amino acids long. V was shortened by 2 bases and J by 1 base, with 11 bases between the two germline ends. The DNA of the CDR3 is TGTGCCAGCAGTTTAACGGGTCCGGGGAACACTGAAGCTTTCTTT. Amino acids: CASSLTGPGNTEAFF. The whole variable domain, filled in from reference TRBV28 and TRBJ1-1, reads DVKVTQSSRYLVKRTGEKVFLECVQDMDHENMFWYRQDPGLGLRLIYFSYDVKMKEKGDIPEGYSVSREKKERFSLILESASTNQTSMYLCASSLTGPGNTEAFFGQGTRLTVV.

The V call is TRBV6-6, the J call TRBJ2-1; TRBD1 matches at 9 bases. The CDR3 sequence is 16 residues long. Germline-derived CDR1 and CDR2 are MNHNY and SVGAGI (reference sequence). The V gene end was trimmed by 0 bases and the J gene end by 5 bases; junction bases not matched to a gene: 5. DNA for the CDR3: TGTGCCAGCAGTTACTCGTGGGACAGGGAAGACAATGAGCAGTTCTTC. This translates into CASSYSWDREDNEQFF.

CDR3 nucleotide sequence: TGTGCCAGCAGTGAACACGGGGCGAGCTCCTACGAGCAGTACTTC. Translating it yields CASSEHGASSYEQYF. The V gene is TRBV2, the J gene TRBJ2-7, with D tentatively TRBD1 or TRBD2 (5 bases each). V was pared by 2 bases and J by 0 bases, with 11 bases between. The CDR3 is 15 amino acids. Germline assignment: CDR1 SNHLY and CDR2 FYNNEI.

The chain uses TRBV6-6 and TRBJ1-5, with a possible D match to TRBD1 (5 bases). Trimming took 7 bases from V and 2 from J, leaving 9 bases between them. Per germline, CDR1 MNHNY and CDR2 SVGAGI (reference sequence). The CDR3 sequence is 13 residues long. The CDR3 DNA is TGTGCCAGCAATCGAGGGGGCAATCAGCCCCAGCATTTT. It specifies CASNRGGNQPQHF.

V gene TRBV5-1 combines with J gene TRBJ1-4; D gene unclear. The CDR3 length is 12 residues. Trimming took off 4 bases at V and 8 bases at J, with 9 bases between the two ends. The germline V gene encodes CDR1 SGHRS and CDR2 YFSETQ. This chain's CDR3 is CASSPGREKLFF. The DNA of the CDR3 is TGCGCCAGCAGCCCTGGACGGGAAAAACTGTTTTTT.

The chain couples TRBV14 to TRBJ2-3, with D tentatively TRBD1 or TRBD2 (5 bases each). The CDR3 spans 17 residues. Trimming took off 1 base at V and 1 base at J, with 15 bases between the two ends. Germline V gene data show CDR1 as SGHDN and CDR2 as FVKESK. The CDR3 region has the DNA TGTGCCAGCAGCCAAGTGCGTCTGGGGGTCGGCACAGATACGCAGTATTTT. Protein product: CASSQVRLGVGTDTQYF.

The V and J genes are TRBV19 and TRBJ2-3; D might be TRBD1 (5 bases). There are 13 residues in the CDR3. V was clipped by 4 bases and J by 5 bases, with 10 bases between them. Per the germline V gene, CDR1 is LNHDA and CDR2 is SQIVND (reference sequence). This CDR3 reads CASSTYQGDTQYF. The CDR3 nucleotides read TGTGCCAGTAGTACCTATCAGGGAGATACGCAGTATTTT.

The chain has TRBV9 and TRBJ2-1, with TRBD2 as a possible D gene (5 bases). The germline gives CDR1 SGDLS, CDR2 YYNGEE. V was cut by 4 bases and J by 10 bases, with 18 bases left in between. This CDR3 is built from 14 residues. In DNA form, the CDR3 reads TGTGCCAGCAGCCCGTGGGTTGGACTCCTCGAGCAGTTCTTC. Translating gives CASSPWVGLLEQFF.

This clone was picked up one time. V and J are TRBV5-1 and TRBJ1-3; D uncertain. The V gene lost 0 bases and the J gene lost 3 bases, with 13 bases spanning the gap. The CDR3 is made up of 16 amino acids. Germline V gene sequence: CDR1 SGHRS, CDR2 YFSETQ. For the CDR3, the DNA is TGCGCCAGCAGCTTGGCAGGCGGGATAGGTGGAAACACCATATATTTT. Encoded protein: CASSLAGGIGGNTIYF.

This rearrangement joins TRBV5-1 to TRBJ1-2; D is undetermined. The CDR3 length is 14 residues. Germline-derived CDR1 and CDR2 are SGHRS and YFSETQ. Trimming cost V 4 bases and J 6 bases, with 16 bases left between them. This chain's CDR3 is CASSPIHGENGYTF. The CDR3 nucleotides are TGCGCCAGCAGCCCCATACATGGGGAGAATGGCTACACCTTC. Full variable domain (rest looked up from reference TRBV5-1 and TRBJ1-2): KAGVTQTPRYLIKTRGQQVTLSCSPISGHRSVSWYQQTPGQGLQFLFEYFSETQRNKGNFPGRFSGRQFSNSRSEMNVSTLELGDSALYLCASSPIHGENGYTFGSGTRLTVV.

The chain is built from TRBV18 and TRBJ1-1; no reliable D call. V lost 5 bases, J lost 1 base, and 11 bases lay in between. Looked up from germline, CDR1 is KGHSH and CDR2 is LQKENI. This CDR3 contains 14 residues. CDR3 loop: CASSNIGGNTEAFF. As DNA, the CDR3 is TGTGCCAGCTCAAACATCGGCGGGAACACTGAAGCTTTCTTT.

This chain links TRBV7-9 with TRBJ2-2; the match to TRBD2 covers 14 bases. J was trimmed by 6 bases and V by 4 bases; bases with no gene match: 7. Per germline, CDR1 SEHNR and CDR2 FQNEAQ (reference sequence). The CDR3 spans 17 residues. CDR3 in amino acids: CASSSTSGGASSGELFF. The CDR3 DNA sequence: TGTGCCAGCAGCTCGACTAGCGGGGGGGCGTCATCCGGGGAGCTGTTTTTT.

This chain links TRBV21-1 with TRBJ1-1. TRBV21-1 is designated a pseudogene. The CDR3 totals 14 residues. CDR3 DNA sequence: TGTGCCAGCAGCATGGAGGGAAGGGACACTGAAGCTTTCTTT. Protein product: CASSMEGRDTEAFF.

The chain couples TRBV14 to TRBJ2-5, with TRBD2 identical over 7 bases. Trimming at V came to 5 bases and at J to 2 bases, leaving 11 bases not matched to a gene. Germline lookup yields CDR1 SGHDN and CDR2 FVKESK. The CDR3 has 16 residues. The CDR3 here is CASSKIAGDTQETQYF. CDR3 DNA sequence: TGTGCCAGCAGCAAAATAGCGGGCGATACTCAAGAGACCCAGTACTTC.

This clone was seen only once. CDR3: CASSHGDSQRDGYTF. In nucleotides, the CDR3 is TGTGCCAGCAGCCACGGGGACTCCCAACGGGATGGCTACACCTTC. The chain carries TRBV3-1 (or the pseudogene TRBV3-2) and TRBJ1-2; a possible D gene is TRBD1 (5 bases). The germline V and J ends were trimmed by 3 bases and 6 bases, with 17 bases remaining between them. Germline V gene sequence: CDR1 LGHDT, CDR2 YNNKEL (reference sequence). The CDR3 has 15 residues.

The V and J genes are TRBV2 and TRBJ2-4, with 11 bases that match TRBD2. CDR3 size: 17 residues. The germline V gene has CDR1 SNHLY and CDR2 FYNNEI. After removal of 2 bases from V and 7 bases from J, the junction contained 10 bases not matched to a gene. CDR3 amino acids: CASSEKVAGGRGNIQYF. CDR3 sequence (DNA): TGTGCCAGCAGTGAAAAAGTAGCGGGGGGGCGTGGGAACATTCAGTACTTC.

The genes are TRBV19 and TRBJ2-7, with D maybe TRBD1 (5 bases). Trimming left V 2 bases short and J 3 bases short, with 11 bases between. The CDR3 covers 14 residues. Germline lookup yields CDR1 LNHDA and CDR2 SQIVND (reference sequence). The CDR3 DNA reads as TGTGCCAGTAGTATATCAGGGTTAGGCTACGAGCAGTACTTC. Translating gives CASSISGLGYEQYF.

The J gene is TRBJ2-7, the V gene TRBV27; D is uncertain. Between the trimmed V and J ends, which lost 4 bases and 0 bases, there was a span of 4 bases. Germline CDR1 reads MNHEY; CDR2 reads SMNVEV (reference sequence). This CDR3 has 12 amino acids. CDR3 coding DNA: TGTGCCAGCAGTTCCCTCTCCTACGAGCAGTACTTC. It encodes CASSSLSYEQYF.

The CDR3 is CASSPLGVFSTYGYTF. In DNA form, the CDR3 reads TGTGCCAGCAGCCCACTAGGGGTTTTTTCTACCTATGGCTACACCTTC. This chain links TRBV14 with TRBJ1-2; the D gene is possibly TRBD1 (5 bases). Trimming took off 4 bases at V and 4 bases at J, with 19 bases between the two ends. The CDR3 is 16 residues long. Germline V gives CDR1 SGHDN, CDR2 FVKESK.

The chain joins TRBV11-1 to TRBJ2-3, with 9 bases fitting TRBD2. Germline CDR1 and CDR2: SGHAT and FQDESV (reference sequence). This CDR3 is built from 15 residues. Unmatched junction bases numbered 4, after V lost 4 bases and J lost 2 bases. CDR3 in DNA: TGTGCCAGCAGCTCGGGCGGGGGGGTCACAGATACGCAGTATTTT. It specifies CASSSGGGVTDTQYF. Full variable domain (missing parts from reference TRBV11-1 and TRBJ2-3): EAEVAQSPRYKITEKSQAVAFWCDPISGHATLYWYRQILGQGPELLVQFQDESVVDDSQLPKDRFSAERLKGVDSTLKIQPAELGDSAMYLCASSSGGGVTDTQYFGPGTRLTVL.